These 17 T cell receptor beta chains were sequenced from one sample in a study of blood T cells in healthy people across ages. Primed by a sample-barcoded 5' primer and a J-beta primer mix, a second PCR proceeded for 7 to 11 cycles. TCRdb independently ran MiXCR on the 5' RACE reads; one entry per CDR3 protein. Of roughly 550,000 distinct CDR3 sequences listed, approximately 25% are singletons. This same sample was also taken into another study, of T cells of mothers and their children.

The sample was blood. These receptors were collected from a boy under 18 in good health.

The chain recombines TRBV28 with TRBJ2-2; TRBD1 matches at 9 bases. CDR3 size: 15 residues. Germline V gene data show CDR1 as MDHEN and CDR2 as SYDVKM. V trimming: 6 bases; J trimming: 7 bases; junction bases outside the gene matches: 9. CDR3 amino acids: CASRPRTGAIGELFF. The DNA of the CDR3 is TGTGCCAGCAGACCCCGGACAGGGGCGATCGGGGAGCTGTTTTTT.

The J gene is TRBJ2-7, the V gene TRBV9; D call uncertain. Per germline, CDR1 SGDLS and CDR2 YYNGEE. The V end lost 0 bases, the J end lost 7 bases, and 14 bases lay between the germline ends. The CDR3 totals 14 residues. CDR3 loop: CASSVGADFGEQYF. Here the CDR3 DNA reads TGTGCCAGCAGCGTAGGGGCTGACTTCGGTGAGCAGTACTTC.

This clonotype has more than one count but fewer than ten. The rearrangement uses TRBV7-2 and TRBJ2-7, with 9 bases lining up with TRBD2. V lost 2 bases to trimming and J lost 6 bases; unmatched junction nucleotides: 11. The CDR3 runs to 16 residues. Germline values: CDR1 SGHTA, CDR2 FQGNSA. CDR3 in amino acids: CASSLNSGGGASEQYF. As DNA, the CDR3 is TGTGCCAGCAGCTTAAATTCCGGCGGGGGGGCCTCCGAGCAGTACTTC.

This chain uses TRBV20-1 with TRBJ2-5; D unresolved. The DNA end is more similar to TRBJ2-7, so the J call may be wrong. Per germline, CDR1 DFQATT and CDR2 SNEGSKA (reference sequence). The CDR3 extends over 13 amino acids. CDR3 nucleotides: TGCAGTGCTAGAGTGGAGAGCCCCTACGAGCAGTACTTC. Its translation: CSARVESPYEQYF.

The chain is built from TRBV20-1 and TRBJ2-7; D uncertain. Trimming removed 6 bases at V and 6 bases at J, with 12 bases between. The CDR3 consists of 11 residues. In germline, CDR1 is DFQATT, CDR2 SNEGSKA (reference sequence). CDR3 sequence (DNA): TGCAGTGCCCCCCGCGCACCCGAGCAGTACTTC. It is translated as CSAPRAPEQYF.

This clonotype was seen a handful of times. The rearrangement uses TRBV27 and TRBJ2-5, with TRBD1 identical over 8 bases. Near its end, the DNA agrees better with TRBJ2-1, so the J call may be wrong. This CDR3 contains 16 residues. Germline V lookup: CDR1 MNHEY, CDR2 SMNVEV (reference sequence). DNA of the CDR3: TGTGCCAGCAGTTCCCTTGGACAGGGAGCGGACAATGAGCAGTTCTTC. It specifies CASSSLGQGADNEQFF.

The chain is built from TRBV6-1 and TRBJ1-2; D call uncertain. V gave up 6 bases and J gave up 5 bases, with 13 bases separating them. This CDR3 is built from 13 residues. The germline gives CDR1 MNHNS, CDR2 SASEGT. The CDR3 DNA sequence: TGTGCCAGCAGAGCTGGGTCGCGGTATGGCTACACCTTC. Protein: CASRAGSRYGYTF.

The chain combines TRBV2 with TRBJ2-1; 8 nucleotides agree with TRBD1. CDR1 is SNHLY, CDR2 FYNNEI, per germline. The CDR3 runs to 13 residues. V shed 8 bases, J shed 8 bases, and the junction held 8 bases outside the gene matches. The CDR3 sequence: CASRAGGTDEQFF. The CDR3 DNA reads as TGTGCCAGCCGGGCAGGGGGCACGGATGAGCAGTTCTTC.

This clonotype was seen a handful of times. This rearrangement joins TRBV5-1 to TRBJ2-5; 14 bases line up with TRBD2. The DNA end is more similar to TRBJ2-1, so the J call may be wrong. The germline CDR1 and CDR2 sequences are SGHRS and YFSETQ. The CDR3 is 17 amino acids. As DNA, the CDR3 is TGCGCCAGCAGCTTGGGACTAGCGGGGGGGCTGGACAATGAGCAGTTCTTC. Encoded protein: CASSLGLAGGLDNEQFF.

This clonotype was recorded many times. Written as DNA, the CDR3 is TGTGCCAGCAGTTTAGCGGGAGTCGCCAAAAACATTCAGTACTTC. This sequence encodes CASSLAGVAKNIQYF. This rearrangement joins TRBV28 to TRBJ2-4; TRBD2 matches at 7 bases. The CDR3 is 15 residues long. The V gene's germline CDR1 is MDHEN and CDR2 SYDVKM. The junction had 2 bases not matched to a gene; V was cut back by 2 bases and J by 1 base. Based on the CDR3 plus reference TRBV28 and TRBJ2-4, the full variable domain is DVKVTQSSRYLVKRTGEKVFLECVQDMDHENMFWYRQDPGLGLRLIYFSYDVKMKEKGDIPEGYSVSREKKERFSLILESASTNQTSMYLCASSLAGVAKNIQYFGAGTRLSVL.

This rearrangement joins TRBV20-1 to TRBJ2-1; D tentatively reads TRBD1 or TRBD2 (5 bases each). The CDR3 is made up of 14 amino acids. Trimming took off 3 bases at V and 7 bases at J, with 16 bases between the two ends. Germline assignment: CDR1 DFQATT and CDR2 SNEGSKA (reference sequence). CDR3 loop: CSASRGPLGNEQFF. For the CDR3, the DNA is TGCAGTGCTAGCCGGGGACCGCTGGGTAATGAGCAGTTCTTC.

This clonotype was seen ten or more times. The chain uses TRBV18 and TRBJ1-1, with D tentatively TRBD1 (5 bases). Germline V gene sequence: CDR1 KGHSH, CDR2 LQKENI. The CDR3 runs to 14 residues. V lost 3 bases and J lost 1, with 9 bases in between. The CDR3, as DNA: TGTGCCAGCTCACCCGGTGGGGGGAACACTGAAGCTTTCTTT. Protein sequence: CASSPGGGNTEAFF.

V and J are TRBV24-1 and TRBJ2-1; D not certain. Trimming stripped 6 bases from V and 3 bases from J, with 11 bases between. The CDR3 totals 14 residues. The germline V gene has CDR1 KGHDR and CDR2 SFDVKD. The chain's CDR3 is CATSSSLNYNEQFF. DNA for the CDR3: TGTGCCACCAGTTCTTCCCTGAACTACAATGAGCAGTTCTTC.

In this sample, this clonotype turned up a few times. J is TRBJ2-5 and V is TRBV28; 7 positions match TRBD2. This CDR3 contains 13 residues. The germline V gene has CDR1 MDHEN and CDR2 SYDVKM. Unmatched junction bases numbered 6, after V lost 6 bases and J lost 5 bases. This CDR3 reads CASRSGTLETQYF. The CDR3 nucleotides are TGTGCCAGCAGAAGCGGGACCTTGGAGACCCAGTACTTC. The full variable domain, its missing parts supplied by reference TRBV28 and TRBJ2-5, is DVKVTQSSRYLVKRTGEKVFLECVQDMDHENMFWYRQDPGLGLRLIYFSYDVKMKEKGDIPEGYSVSREKKERFSLILESASTNQTSMYLCASRSGTLETQYFGPGTRLLVL.

The chain is built from TRBV28 and TRBJ2-1; TRBD2 matches 10 bases. The V gene's germline CDR1 is MDHEN and CDR2 SYDVKM. The CDR3 consists of 16 residues. Trimming removed 4 bases from V and 9 bases from J; junction bases left unmatched: 12. The CDR3 is CASSSYTSGKTIEQFF. The CDR3 DNA reads TGTGCCAGCAGTTCCTATACTAGCGGGAAGACGATTGAGCAGTTCTTC.

This clonotype was counted between two and nine times. The gene calls are TRBV25-1 and TRBJ1-2; 7 bases map to TRBD1. The CDR3 consists of 15 residues. Germline CDR1 MGHDK, CDR2 SYGVNS. V lost 1 base and J lost 8; bases outside the gene matches: 10. CDR3 sequence: CASSELRETGKGYTF. Written as DNA, the CDR3 is TGTGCCAGCAGTGAATTACGGGAGACAGGGAAAGGCTACACCTTC.

Points on this clonotype: One end of the junction fails to match germline, which may point to a read error. CDR3 DNA: TGTGCCAGCAGTTTAGTAGGCCAGCCCCAGAATTTT. The encoded protein is CASSLVGQPQNF. This chain links TRBV27 with TRBJ1-5; D ambiguous. Germline CDR1 and CDR2: MNHEY and SMNVEV (reference sequence). The CDR3 is 12 amino acids.